Below, 22 T cell receptor beta chains from the same sample are listed, as sequenced in a study of human T cells and chemical hapten exposure. TCRdb recomputed calls from the RACE reads with MiXCR, one row per CDR3 protein. The repertoire holds 80,000 to 95,000 distinct CDR3 sequences, with roughly 10% as singletons. The time point is: patch test 1, 2 weeks after DPC sensitization. Treatment given: therapeutic diphenylcyclopropenone sensitization with weekly scalp DPC. Source: whole blood, taken in connection with sensitization to the hapten diphenylcyclopropenone (DPC). These receptor sequences come from a woman aged 50 to 60 with alopecia areata. Some clones in this sample may be carry-over from other donors' samples.

This clonotype occurred a few times. The gene calls are TRBV7-6 and TRBJ2-7; D not certain. Trimming left V 1 base short and J 0 bases short, with 10 bases between. The germline V gene has CDR1 SGHVS and CDR2 FNYEAQ. The length of the CDR3 is 15 residues. CDR3 in amino acids: CASSLGGRSSYEQYF. CDR3 DNA: TGTGCCAGCAGCTTAGGTGGACGGAGCTCCTACGAGCAGTACTTC. Complete variable domain (other parts from reference TRBV7-6 and TRBJ2-7): GAGVSQSPRYKVTKRGQDVALRCDPISGHVSLYWYRQALGQGPEFLTYFNYEAQQDKSGLPNDRFSAERPEGSISTLTIQRTEQRDSAMYRCASSLGGRSSYEQYFGPGTRLTVT.

The table lists this clonotype with many counts. This rearrangement joins TRBV20-1 to TRBJ2-1; 7 nucleotides match TRBD2. The CDR3 length is 14 residues. V lost 6 bases to trimming and J lost 2 bases; unmatched junction nucleotides: 7. Germline CDR1 reads DFQATT; CDR2 reads SNEGSKA (reference sequence). The DNA for the CDR3 is TGCAGTGCCACCCCTAGCGGTGCCTACAATGAGCAGTTCTTC. Its translation is CSATPSGAYNEQFF.

Here the CDR3 reads CASRIPPRNEQYF. The CDR3 DNA sequence: TGTGCCAGCCGAATCCCCCCCCGGAACGAGCAGTACTTC. The chain has TRBV11-2 and TRBJ2-7; no reliable D call. The CDR3 is 13 residues long. The germline V gene has CDR1 SGHAT and CDR2 FQNNGV. The germline V and J ends were trimmed by 8 bases and 5 bases, with 16 bases remaining between them.

The CDR3 sequence is CASRRTSGSVDEQFF. The DNA of the CDR3 is TGTGCCAGCAGGCGGACTAGCGGGAGTGTGGATGAGCAGTTCTTC. The V call is TRBV6-1, the J call TRBJ2-1, with 13 positions matching TRBD2. V was pared by 6 bases and J by 8 bases, with 7 bases of the junction left unmatched. Germline CDR1 MNHNS, CDR2 SASEGT. The CDR3 loop spans 15 amino acids.

At least ten counts were recorded for this clonotype. The chain carries TRBV3-1 and TRBJ2-5; the match to TRBD2 covers 7 bases. Trimming took 1 base from V and 2 from J; bases not matched to a gene: 7. CDR1 is LGHDT, CDR2 YNNKEL, per germline (reference sequence). The length of the CDR3 is 16 residues. The DNA of the CDR3 is TGTGCCAGCAGCCAAGTTAATAGCGGGCCTCAAGAGACCCAGTACTTC. Translated, it gives CASSQVNSGPQETQYF.

This clonotype came up many times. The chain recombines TRBV7-9 with TRBJ1-4; D is unresolved. Trimming stripped 4 bases from V and 8 bases from J, with 14 bases between. The CDR3 contains 14 residues. Germline loops: CDR1 SEHNR, CDR2 FQNEAQ (reference sequence). The CDR3 DNA reads TGTGCCAGCAGCTCACTACTCTTTTGGGAAAAACTGTTTTTT. Amino acid sequence: CASSSLLFWEKLFF. The full variable domain, rest sourced from reference TRBV7-9 and TRBJ1-4, is DTGVSQNPRHKITKRGQNVTFRCDPISEHNRLYWYRQTLGQGPEFLTYFQNEAQLEKSRLLSDRFSAERPKGSFSTLEIQRTEQGDSAMYLCASSSLLFWEKLFFGSGTQLSVL.

The V call is TRBV2, the J call TRBJ2-2, with 8 bases aligning to TRBD2. Germline-derived CDR1 and CDR2 are SNHLY and FYNNEI. With V trimmed by 4 bases and J by 2 bases, 6 bases remained unmatched. The CDR3 is 16 amino acids. CDR3 DNA sequence: TGTGCCAGCAGTGTTCGTAGCGGGATAAACACCGGGGAGCTGTTTTTT. Its protein product is CASSVRSGINTGELFF. The whole variable domain, remainder taken from reference TRBV2 and TRBJ2-2, is EPEVTQTPSHQVTQMGQEVILRCVPISNHLYFYWYRQILGQKVEFLVSFYNNEISEKSEIFDDQFSVERPDGSNFTLKIRSTKLEDSAMYFCASSVRSGINTGELFFGEGSRLTVL.

Many counts were recorded for this clonotype. The chain has TRBV29-1 and TRBJ1-5; D not resolved. CDR1 is SQVTM and CDR2 is ANQGSEA in the germline V gene. This CDR3 has 13 amino acids. V lost 6 bases and J lost 6, with 15 bases in between. As DNA, the CDR3 is TGCAGCGTAAGGAAAGGGAGCGGTCAGCCCCAGCATTTT. Amino acid sequence: CSVRKGSGQPQHF.

This clonotype showed up many times. The chain uses TRBV30 and TRBJ2-1, with 13 nucleotides matching TRBD2. With V trimmed by 2 bases and J by 7 bases, 5 bases remained unmatched. Germline CDR1 is GTSNPN and CDR2 is SVGIG (reference sequence). CDR3 length: 15 residues. CDR3 in amino acids: CAWSTGLAGENEQFF. The DNA for the CDR3 is TGTGCCTGGAGTACTGGACTAGCGGGAGAAAATGAGCAGTTCTTC.

This clonotype was counted many times. The gene calls are TRBV5-1 and TRBJ2-6, with D possibly TRBD2 on 6 matching bases. There are 19 residues in the CDR3. In germline, CDR1 is SGHRS, CDR2 YFSETQ. V was pared by 1 base and J by 2 bases, with 19 bases between. The chain's CDR3 is CASSLTLGGSFAGANVLTF. The CDR3 bases are TGCGCCAGCAGCTTGACCCTTGGGGGGTCCTTCGCTGGGGCCAACGTCCTGACTTTC.

This clonotype was found a few times. The chain is built from TRBV5-8 and TRBJ1-3; unclear D gene. Trimming pared 3 bases from V and 3 bases from J, leaving 13 bases between. Germline lookup yields CDR1 SGHTS and CDR2 YDEGEE. The CDR3 is 15 residues long. CDR3: CASSWGSLFGNTIYF. Here the CDR3 DNA reads TGTGCCAGCAGCTGGGGATCCCTCTTTGGAAACACCATATATTTT.

This clonotype was picked up a small number of times. V is TRBV19 and J is TRBJ2-7; D is undetermined. The CDR3 contains 16 residues. The V gene's germline CDR1 is LNHDA and CDR2 SQIVND (reference sequence). V lost 5 bases to trimming and J lost 4 bases, with 21 bases between them. CDR3 residues: CASSSVDKKLIYEQYF. The CDR3 nucleotides read TGTGCCAGTAGTTCTGTTGATAAAAAACTTATTTACGAGCAGTACTTC.

This clonotype has a count of ten or more. V gene TRBV4-2 combines with J gene TRBJ1-2; 7 bases are shared with TRBD1. With 2 bases clipped from V and 0 bases from J, the junction kept 3 bases outside the gene matches. There are 15 residues in the CDR3. Germline CDR1 and CDR2: LGHNA and YNFKEQ. The CDR3 DNA is TGTGCCAGCAGCCAAACACAGGGGACTAACTATGGCTACACCTTC. Its translation is CASSQTQGTNYGYTF.

This clonotype was seen at least ten times. The CDR3 sequence is CSARDRGYYEQYF. The CDR3 DNA reads as TGCAGTGCTAGAGATCGGGGATACTACGAGCAGTACTTC. The chain employs TRBV20-1 and TRBJ2-7; D is perhaps TRBD2 (5 bases). This CDR3 contains 13 residues. Trimming pared 0 bases from V and 3 bases from J, leaving 9 bases between. The germline CDR1 and CDR2 sequences are DFQATT and SNEGSKA (reference sequence).

The J gene is TRBJ2-5, the V gene TRBV6-2 or TRBV6-3, with TRBD2 matching over 7 bases. V was clipped by 3 bases and J by 4 bases; unmatched bases: 5. The germline CDR1 and CDR2 sequences are MNHEY and SVGEGT. The CDR3 contains 14 residues. The CDR3 DNA follows: TGTGCCAGCAGTTATCGCTTAGCGGGAGAGACCCAGTACTTC. It translates to CASSYRLAGETQYF.

This clonotype was counted at least ten times. The J gene is TRBJ2-2, the V gene TRBV5-1, with D possibly TRBD2 on 6 matching bases. The CDR3 sequence is 15 residues long. V was shortened by 4 bases and J by 0 bases, with 10 bases between the two germline ends. Germline V gives CDR1 SGHRS, CDR2 YFSETQ. CDR3 loop: CASSRAGTNTGELFF. CDR3 in DNA: TGCGCCAGCAGCAGGGCGGGAACGAACACCGGGGAGCTGTTTTTT.

This clonotype was observed many times. The chain uses TRBV28 and TRBJ2-3; a possible D gene is TRBD2 (5 bases). Trimming removed 3 bases from V and 3 bases from J, with 13 bases in between. The CDR3 has 15 amino acids. Germline CDR1 and CDR2: MDHEN and SYDVKM. Written as DNA, the CDR3 is TGTGCCAGCAGTTTCGGGGTTCTTCGGACAGATACGCAGTATTTT. It codes for CASSFGVLRTDTQYF.

This clonotype was counted many times. The V and J genes are TRBV20-1 and TRBJ1-5; 7 bases line up with TRBD1. Looked up from germline, CDR1 is DFQATT and CDR2 is SNEGSKA (reference sequence). This CDR3 has 15 residues. Trimming cost V 1 base and J 6 bases; bases outside gene matches: 9. CDR3: CSARAPGQTFQPQHF. Written as DNA, the CDR3 is TGCAGTGCTAGAGCTCCGGGACAGACGTTTCAGCCCCAGCATTTT.

The CDR3 reads CASSQSRQGVGGQNQPQHF. CDR3 sequence (DNA): TGTGCCAGCAGCCAATCCAGGCAGGGGGTAGGAGGGCAGAATCAGCCCCAGCATTTT. The chain has TRBV3-1 and TRBJ1-5; 7 nucleotides align to TRBD1. Germline CDR1 LGHDT, CDR2 YNNKEL (reference sequence). This CDR3 is 19 amino acids long. The J segment lost 4 bases and the V segment lost 2 bases, leaving 17 bases of the junction unmatched.

This clonotype has ten or more counts. The chain uses TRBV18 and TRBJ2-5; 9 nucleotides align to TRBD2. The CDR3 has 14 residues. Germline assignment: CDR1 KGHSH and CDR2 LQKENI. After removal of 3 bases from V and 4 bases from J, the junction contained 3 bases not matched to a gene. In nucleotides, the CDR3 is TGTGCCAGCTCACCGGGACTAGCAGTAGAGACCCAGTACTTC. It is translated as CASSPGLAVETQYF.

This clonotype was detected many times. In nucleotides, the CDR3 is TGTGCCAGCAGCCCGGGTCCTGCCTACGAGCAGTACTTC. Protein product: CASSPGPAYEQYF. The chain links TRBV12-3 or TRBV12-4 to TRBJ2-7; D unresolved. This CDR3 contains 13 residues. The V gene lost 6 bases and the J gene lost 2 bases, with 11 bases spanning the gap.

The table lists this clonotype with many counts. This rearrangement joins TRBV7-3 to TRBJ2-2; TRBD2 matches at 8 bases. Germline V gives CDR1 SGHTA, CDR2 FQGTGA. CDR3 length: 15 amino acids. The ends lost 1 base at V and 7 bases at J; junction bases unmatched: 5. As DNA, the CDR3 is TGTGCCAGCAGCTTAAAAGCGGGAGAGGTCGGGGAGCTGTTTTTT. It codes for CASSLKAGEVGELFF.